The 8 T cell receptor beta chains reported below all come from one sample, sequenced in a study of Graves' ophthalmopathy and Graves' hyperthyroidism. Transcripts of RNA were the source for amplifying TCR beta CDR3 regions. Amplification began with first-round RT-PCR using HTBI primers, then second-round multiplex PCR was performed. TCRdb reanalysed the multiplex PCR reads using MiXCR and keeps one entry per CDR3 protein. This table holds around 590,000 distinct CDR3 sequences, less than 45% found once. Material: peripheral blood or thyroid tissue (not recorded which). The receptor source for this set is an adult man with Graves' hyperthyroidism.

This clonotype was seen at least ten times. Sequence at one end of the junction differs from germline and may be a read error. The J gene is TRBJ2-7, the V gene TRBV7-7, with 9 bases matching TRBD1. CDR1 is SSHAT, CDR2 FNYEAQ, per germline (reference sequence). The CDR3 is 14 amino acids. The DNA of the CDR3 is TGTGCTAGCAGCCCGGGACAGGGTGTCTACGAGCAGTACTTC. This sequence encodes CASSPGQGVYEQYF. The variable domain in full, completed from reference TRBV7-7 and TRBJ2-7, reads GAGVSQSPRYKVTKRGQDVTLRCDPISSHATLYWYQQALGQGPEFLTYFNYEAQPDKSGLPSDRFSAERPEGSISTLTIQRTEQRDSAMYRCASSPGQGVYEQYFGPGTRLTVT.

The chain couples TRBV15 to TRBJ2-5; D is unresolved. The V end was cut by 7 bases, the J end by 4 bases, with 13 bases between. The CDR3 covers 13 residues. Germline V lookup: CDR1 LNHNV, CDR2 YYDKDF (reference sequence). CDR3: CATNKNNLETQYF. The CDR3 nucleotides read TGTGCCACCAACAAGAACAATTTAGAGACCCAGTACTTC.

The chain carries TRBV7-3 and TRBJ2-5, with D maybe TRBD1 (6 bases). V gave up 3 bases and J gave up 5 bases, with 19 bases separating them. Germline V gives CDR1 SGHTA, CDR2 FQGTGA. CDR3 size: 16 residues. CDR3 in amino acids: CASSFPSTGFGETQYF. In DNA, the CDR3 is TGTGCCAGCAGCTTCCCGTCCACAGGGTTTGGCGAGACCCAGTACTTC. Drawing the rest from reference TRBV7-3 and TRBJ2-5, the complete variable domain is GAGVSQTPSNKVTEKGKYVELRCDPISGHTALYWYRQSLGQGPEFLIYFQGTGAADDSGLPNDRFFAVRPEGSVSTLKIQRTERGDSAVYLCASSFPSTGFGETQYFGPGTRLLVL.

This clonotype occurred many times. The chain combines TRBV29-1 with TRBJ1-2; 8 nucleotides match TRBD1. This CDR3 contains 13 residues. V dropped 4 bases and J dropped 4; count of bases not matched to a gene: 5. Germline CDR1 is SQVTM and CDR2 is ANQGSEA. CDR3 in DNA: TGCAGCGTTGTCCCAGGGGGCAGCTATGGCTACACCTTC. Translated: CSVVPGGSYGYTF.

This clonotype was picked up a small number of times. The rearrangement joins TRBV6-1 to TRBJ1-1, with D possibly TRBD1 on 6 matching bases. The CDR3 is made up of 13 amino acids. V lost 2 bases and J 6 bases, leaving 10 bases between the germline ends. Germline CDR1 is MNHNS and CDR2 is SASEGT. CDR3 loop: CASSEKGVPEAFF. The CDR3, as DNA: TGTGCCAGCAGTGAAAAGGGGGTCCCTGAAGCTTTCTTT.

The DNA for the CDR3 is TGTGCCAGCAGTAGAAGCCTTTCCTATAATTCACCCCTCCACTTT. This translates into CASSRSLSYNSPLHF. V is TRBV28 and J is TRBJ1-6; no clear D gene. The CDR3 sequence is 15 residues long. CDR1 and CDR2 (germline): MDHEN, SYDVKM. Trimming shortened V by 5 bases and J by 1 base, and 9 bases separated the two germline ends.

This clonotype was seen ten or more times. The V and J genes are TRBV29-1 and TRBJ1-1; TRBD1 matches 7 bases. Germline V lookup: CDR1 SQVTM, CDR2 ANQGSEA. After removal of 7 bases from V and 11 bases from J, the junction contained 7 bases not matched to a gene. This CDR3 comprises 10 residues. The CDR3 DNA sequence: TGCAGCGCATCGACAGGGATGGCTTTCTTT. Its protein product is CSASTGMAFF.

Many counts were recorded for this clonotype. The chain is built from TRBV29-1 and TRBJ2-7; TRBD1 matches at 9 bases. This CDR3 has 14 amino acids. J lost 3 bases, V lost 6 bases, and 9 bases had no gene match. Germline CDR1 SQVTM, CDR2 ANQGSEA. The CDR3 spells CSVHYRDRDYEQYF. The CDR3 region has the DNA TGCAGCGTCCACTACCGGGACAGGGACTACGAGCAGTACTTC.